This T cell receptor (beta chain) was observed in a study of siplizumab effects on memory and regulatory T cells. The assay was immunoSEQ multiplex PCR, and TCRdb's table has in-frame clones only and misses some. The top ten clones hold roughly 5.3% of a sample with fewer than 20,000 clones, more than 35% of them seen once. Coculturing of the mixed lymphocyte reaction cells was performed at 37°C for 6 to 7 days. Trimming removed 3 bases from V and 0 bases from J; junction bases left unmatched: 7. The CDR3 totals 16 residues. CDR1 is KGHSH, CDR2 LQKENI, per germline. As regards this clone: The target antigen is unknown.

The sample consisted of CFSE-low (dividing) CD4+ T cells sorted from an allogeneic mixed lymphocyte reaction. The rearrangement uses TRBV18 and TRBJ1-1, with 7 positions matching TRBD1. This clonotype was sampled from a human donor in good health; the cells came from an allogeneic mixed lymphocyte reaction. The CDR3 DNA reads TGTGCCAGCTCACCTTTTATCAGGGGGATGAACACTGAAGCTTTCTTT. Its protein product is CASSPFIRGMNTEAFF.